The clone carrying this TCR beta chain has only a few counts. Its antigen remains unidentified. The data were obtained in a study of T cells in Graves' hyperthyroidism and ophthalmopathy. The study, taken as a whole, reports: Among thyroid clonotypes expanded above 0.001, most also appeared in blood. For ophthalmopathy, model prediction preceded onset by a median approximately 6 months.

The source material, RNA transcripts, was used to amplify TCR beta CDR3 regions. The HTBI primer set drove a first-round RT-PCR of the TCR CDR3. TCRdb reprocessed the multiplex PCR reads via MiXCR and lists one record per CDR3 protein. The sample has approximately 610,000 distinct CDR3 sequences, over 15% seen once; the top ten hold about 18%. Sequences were obtained from blood. The clonotype was recovered from a woman under 30 with Graves' hyperthyroidism.

In DNA, the CDR3 is TGTGCCACCAGTGATTTAAGGGTTACTGGGGGTAATGAGCAGTTCTTC. This translates into CATSDLRVTGGNEQFF. The chain recombines TRBV24-1 with TRBJ2-1; D may be TRBD1 or TRBD2 (5 bases each). CDR1 and CDR2 from the germline V gene are KGHDR and SFDVKD. Trimming took 1 base from V and 7 from J, leaving 16 bases between them. The CDR3 runs 16 residues.